These 32 T cell receptor beta chains were all obtained from the same sample, sequenced in a study of CD8+ T cells in alopecia areata. TCR sequencing used cDNA made by reverse transcription of extracted RNA. Data came from immunoSEQ multiplex PCR; TCRdb stores just in-frame clones and leaves some out. In the table there are 95,000 to 100,000 clones, more than 55% of which are singletons. Treatment: oral pan-JAK inhibitor, 5-10 mg twice daily. The sample consisted of CD8+ T cells sorted from blood, taken at week 4, from a patient treated with tofacitinib. These receptors all come from a human donor with alopecia areata.

The chain employs TRBV5-1 and TRBJ1-6; D unresolved. The CDR3 spans 16 residues. The germline V and J ends were trimmed by 4 bases and 0 bases, with 11 bases remaining between them. Germline CDR1 and CDR2: SGHRS and YFSETQ. This CDR3 reads CASSGQDYSYNSPLHF. CDR3 coding DNA: TGCGCCAGCAGCGGTCAGGACTACTCCTATAATTCACCCCTCCACTTT.

This clone was counted only a few times. This chain joins TRBV27 and TRBJ1-5, with D perhaps matching TRBD1 (5 bases). This CDR3 region has 15 residues. Germline V gene sequence: CDR1 MNHEY, CDR2 SMNVEV (reference sequence). V lost 0 bases and J lost 2, with 8 bases in between. The CDR3 reads CASSLSRGGNQPQHF. CDR3 nucleotide sequence: TGTGCCAGCAGTTTATCCCGGGGCGGCAATCAGCCCCAGCATTTT.

The rearrangement joins TRBV5-1 to TRBJ1-1; 8 bases match TRBD1. The CDR3 contains 14 residues. Trimming removed 6 bases from V and 1 base from J; junction bases left unmatched: 5. Germline lookup yields CDR1 SGHRS and CDR2 YFSETQ. The DNA of the CDR3 is TGCGCCAGCACCTACAGGGGGGCGAACACTGAAGCTTTCTTT. Protein sequence: CASTYRGANTEAFF.

The chain employs TRBV5-4 and TRBJ1-1; D gene ambiguous. Germline CDR1 reads SGHNT; CDR2 reads YYREEE (reference sequence). The CDR3 loop spans 13 amino acids. Trimming removed 4 bases from V and 4 bases from J, with 11 bases in between. The CDR3 loop reads CASSGGVGTEAFF. As DNA, the CDR3 is TGTGCCAGCAGCGGTGGTGTGGGCACTGAAGCTTTCTTT.

The V call is TRBV28, the J call TRBJ2-6, with 8 nucleotides matching TRBD1. The CDR3 consists of 16 residues. V dropped 6 bases and J dropped 0; count of bases not matched to a gene: 4. Germline V gene data show CDR1 as MDHEN and CDR2 as SYDVKM. Here the CDR3 reads CASRIQGASGANVLTF. CDR3 nucleotides: TGTGCCAGCAGGATCCAGGGGGCCTCTGGGGCCAACGTCCTGACTTTC.

The rearrangement joins TRBV4-3 to TRBJ2-5, with 10 bases that match TRBD2. Germline V gene data show CDR1 as LGHNA and CDR2 as YSLEER. This CDR3 has 18 residues. V was clipped by 1 base and J by 1 base; unmatched bases: 9. DNA for the CDR3: TGCGCCAGCAGCCAAGGGATGATAACTAGCGGGGTCCAAGAGACCCAGTACTTC. Its protein product is CASSQGMITSGVQETQYF.

The genes are TRBV2 and TRBJ2-7; TRBD2 might be the D (5 bases). The CDR3 runs 15 residues. V was shortened by 3 bases and J by 4 bases, with 16 bases between the two germline ends. Germline lookup yields CDR1 SNHLY and CDR2 FYNNEI. The CDR3 loop reads CASSEGKVARYEQYF. The DNA of the CDR3 is TGTGCCAGCAGTGAGGGTAAGGTAGCGCGATACGAGCAGTACTTC.

This clone was counted between two and nine times. V and J are TRBV28 and TRBJ2-7; tentatively, D is TRBD1 (6 bases). The CDR3 is 15 amino acids. Trimming left V 3 bases short and J 0 bases short, with 12 bases between. Germline CDR1 and CDR2: MDHEN and SYDVKM. The CDR3 sequence: CASSFMDSTSYEQYF. Here the CDR3 DNA reads TGTGCCAGCAGTTTTATGGACAGCACCTCCTACGAGCAGTACTTC. Full variable domain (missing parts from reference TRBV28 and TRBJ2-7): DVKVTQSSRYLVKRTGEKVFLECVQDMDHENMFWYRQDPGLGLRLIYFSYDVKMKEKGDIPEGYSVSREKKERFSLILESASTNQTSMYLCASSFMDSTSYEQYFGPGTRLTVT.

J is TRBJ1-6 and V is TRBV19, with TRBD1 matching 8 bases. Germline CDR1 LNHDA, CDR2 SQIVND (reference sequence). This CDR3 contains 16 residues. With V trimmed by 1 base and J by 7 bases, 6 bases remained unmatched. The chain's CDR3 is CASSIAGTGLNSPLHF. In nucleotides, the CDR3 is TGTGCCAGTAGTATAGCTGGGACAGGACTAAATTCACCCCTCCACTTT.

The chain links TRBV29-1 to TRBJ2-1; the D is unclear. V was cut by 4 bases and J by 6 bases, with 4 bases left in between. The CDR3 extends over 10 amino acids. CDR1 and CDR2 (germline): SQVTM, ANQGSEA. The CDR3: CSVGSNEQFF. As DNA, the CDR3 is TGCAGCGTTGGTTCCAATGAGCAGTTCTTC.

The chain links TRBV2 to TRBJ2-1, with 8 bases matching TRBD1. The germline CDR1 and CDR2 sequences are SNHLY and FYNNEI. The CDR3 covers 16 residues. The J segment lost 7 bases and the V segment lost 2 bases, leaving 10 bases of the junction unmatched. The CDR3 DNA reads as TGTGCCAGCAGTGAATTTCGGGGGACAGGTGATAATGAGCAGTTCTTC. It encodes CASSEFRGTGDNEQFF.

The chain links TRBV6-5 to TRBJ2-1; tentatively, D is TRBD2 (7 bases). Trimming removed 7 bases at V and 7 bases at J, with 20 bases between. This CDR3 contains 15 residues. CDR1 is MNHEY and CDR2 is SVGAGI in the germline V gene. CDR3 loop: CASTTSGGARNEQFF. CDR3 sequence (DNA): TGTGCCAGCACCACCAGTGGGGGGGCAAGAAATGAGCAGTTCTTC.

The rearrangement links TRBV7-9 to TRBJ1-2; tentative D call: TRBD1 (5 bases). Germline V gene data show CDR1 as SEHNR and CDR2 as FQNEAQ (reference sequence). The germline V and J ends were trimmed by 5 bases and 7 bases, with 23 bases remaining between them. There are 16 residues in the CDR3. CDR3 protein: CASSPRSGDSIPGYTF. In DNA form, the CDR3 reads TGTGCCAGCAGCCCCCGGTCTGGCGACAGTATCCCTGGCTACACCTTC.

This sequence joins TRBV29-1 and TRBJ2-1, with TRBD2 matching over 10 bases. Trimming removed 4 bases from V and 4 bases from J; junction bases left unmatched: 4. The CDR3 extends over 14 amino acids. Looked up from germline, CDR1 is SQVTM and CDR2 is ANQGSEA. The DNA of the CDR3 is TGCAGCGTTGCCCGGACTAGCGGATACAATGAGCAGTTCTTC. Translated, it gives CSVARTSGYNEQFF.

The rearrangement links TRBV27 to TRBJ2-2; possibly TRBD1 for D (6 bases). Germline V gene data show CDR1 as MNHEY and CDR2 as SMNVEV (reference sequence). V lost 2 bases and J lost 6, with 13 bases in between. This CDR3 has 15 residues. This CDR3 is CASSLSPNRAGELFF. CDR3 coding DNA: TGTGCCAGCAGTTTAAGCCCAAACAGGGCCGGGGAGCTGTTTTTT.

The chain uses TRBV6-5 and TRBJ1-1; D perhaps matches TRBD1 (5 bases). Germline V gene lookup returns CDR1 MNHEY and CDR2 SVGAGI. The CDR3 consists of 13 residues. V lost 5 bases and J lost 2, with 9 bases in between. CDR3 sequence reads: CASSVGVNTEAFF. For the CDR3, the DNA is TGTGCCAGCAGTGTAGGGGTCAACACTGAAGCTTTCTTT.

V gene TRBV4-3 combines with J gene TRBJ1-2; 10 bases line up with TRBD1. Germline trimming cut 0 bases from V and 0 bases from J; bases unmatched to any gene: 10. CDR3 length equals 19 residues. The V gene's germline CDR1 is LGHNA and CDR2 YSLEER. CDR3 DNA sequence: TGCGCCAGCAGCCAAGATCGTCGGACAGGGGGTCGAGCTAACTATGGCTACACCTTC. This translates into CASSQDRRTGGRANYGYTF.

CDR3 coding DNA: TGTGCCAGCAGACCCGGGCCCCAGGTGGAGACCCAGTACTTC. Translated: CASRPGPQVETQYF. The chain couples TRBV11-2 to TRBJ2-5; D call uncertain. Germline loops: CDR1 SGHAT, CDR2 FQNNGV. Trimming left V 6 bases short and J 5 bases short, with 16 bases between. The length of the CDR3 is 14 residues.

The chain is built from TRBV7-9 and TRBJ2-1; D possibly corresponds to TRBD1 (5 bases). This CDR3 region has 15 residues. V was clipped by 5 bases and J by 1 base, with 12 bases between them. Germline CDR1 is SEHNR and CDR2 is FQNEAQ (reference sequence). The CDR3 sequence is CASSVGQQSYNEQFF. For the CDR3, the DNA is TGTGCCAGCAGCGTAGGACAACAATCCTACAATGAGCAGTTCTTC.

This clone showed up just a few times. The J gene is TRBJ1-1, the V gene TRBV5-6; no clear D gene. Germline V gene lookup returns CDR1 SGHDT and CDR2 YYEEEE. CDR3 length equals 14 residues. V was pared by 5 bases and J by 1 base, with 12 bases between. The CDR3 reads CASSPRRRNTEAFF. Written as DNA, the CDR3 is TGTGCCAGCAGTCCCAGGCGACGGAACACTGAAGCTTTCTTT.

V gene TRBV4-1 combines with J gene TRBJ2-7; D gene ambiguous. The CDR3 has 15 residues. Trimming took off 4 bases at V and 0 bases at J, with 13 bases between the two ends. Germline V gives CDR1 MGHRA, CDR2 YSYEKL. CDR3 bases: TGCGCCAGCAGCCTGTCCGGGCCCTTCTCCTACGAGCAGTACTTC. Residues: CASSLSGPFSYEQYF.

The gene calls are TRBV5-1 and TRBJ1-4, with a tentative D call TRBD1 (5 bases). Germline CDR1 SGHRS, CDR2 YFSETQ. The CDR3 consists of 16 residues. Trimming took off 6 bases at V and 3 bases at J, with 18 bases between the two ends. The CDR3 loop reads CASTLGGQGANEKLFF. CDR3 sequence (DNA): TGCGCCAGCACCCTAGGAGGGCAGGGTGCTAATGAAAAACTGTTTTTT.

The chain's CDR3 is CASSLDPIDSGTGASPLHF. CDR3 DNA: TGTGCCAGCAGTTTAGACCCTATAGACTCCGGGACAGGGGCATCACCCCTCCACTTT. The genes are TRBV27 and TRBJ1-6; TRBD1 agrees at 10 bases. The germline CDR1 and CDR2 sequences are MNHEY and SMNVEV (reference sequence). Trimming at V came to 2 bases and at J to 10 bases, leaving 17 bases not matched to a gene. The CDR3 is made up of 19 amino acids.

The CDR3: CASRYATEAFF. The CDR3 nucleotides are TGTGCCAGCAGATACGCCACTGAAGCTTTCTTT. The V and J genes are TRBV27 and TRBJ1-1; the D is unclear. CDR1 is MNHEY and CDR2 is SMNVEV in the germline V gene (reference sequence). The V end was cut by 6 bases, the J end by 4 bases, with 6 bases between. The CDR3 extends over 11 amino acids.

DNA of the CDR3: TGTGCCACCAGCAGCCCCGGGACAGGGCAGAAAGCTTTCTTT. It yields the protein CATSSPGTGQKAFF. The V and J genes are TRBV15 and TRBJ1-1; 9 bases map to TRBD1. CDR3 length: 14 amino acids. J was trimmed by 9 bases and V by 3 bases; bases with no gene match: 8. Germline CDR1 is LNHNV and CDR2 is YYDKDF (reference sequence). Variable domain in full (rest from reference TRBV15 and TRBJ1-1): DAMVIQNPRYQVTQFGKPVTLSCSQTLNHNVMYWYQQKSSQAPKLLFHYYDKDFNNEADTPDNFQSRRPNTSFCFLDIRSPGLGDTAMYLCATSSPGTGQKAFFGQGTRLTVV.

The chain couples TRBV5-1 to TRBJ2-5; 9 bases line up with TRBD2. The CDR3 runs to 16 residues. Germline V gene sequence: CDR1 SGHRS, CDR2 YFSETQ. V lost 2 bases and J lost 4; bases outside the gene matches: 9. CDR3 sequence: CASSFFLAGPRETQYF. CDR3 nucleotide sequence: TGCGCCAGCAGCTTTTTCCTAGCGGGGCCCCGAGAGACCCAGTACTTC.

The chain carries TRBV6-1 and TRBJ2-7; 9 bases are shared with TRBD1. Germline loops: CDR1 MNHNS, CDR2 SASEGT. This CDR3 region has 16 residues. With 4 bases clipped from V and 2 bases from J, the junction kept 9 bases outside the gene matches. CDR3 bases: TGTGCCAGCAGTGGTTGGACAGGGGAGAAACCCTACGAGCAGTACTTC. This sequence encodes CASSGWTGEKPYEQYF.

V and J are TRBV6-1 and TRBJ1-1, with a tentative D call TRBD1 (5 bases). This CDR3 is built from 13 residues. The germline CDR1 and CDR2 sequences are MNHNS and SASEGT. V lost 3 bases to trimming and J lost 4 bases, with 9 bases between them. CDR3 in DNA: TGTGCCAGCAGTGAGCAGGGATCCACTGAAGCTTTCTTT. Protein sequence: CASSEQGSTEAFF.

This chain joins TRBV11-2 and TRBJ2-1; 9 positions agree with TRBD2. Germline trimming cut 4 bases from V and 7 bases from J; bases unmatched to any gene: 8. CDR3 size: 15 residues. Germline CDR1 and CDR2: SGHAT and FQNNGV. The CDR3 region is CASSSYSGGLNEQFF. The DNA for the CDR3 is TGTGCCAGCAGCTCTTATAGCGGGGGACTAAATGAGCAGTTCTTC.

This clone has more than one count but fewer than ten. This sequence joins TRBV19 and TRBJ2-7; 11 bases agree with TRBD2. This CDR3 is built from 16 residues. Germline values: CDR1 LNHDA, CDR2 SQIVND (reference sequence). J gave up 2 bases and V 0 bases, and 3 bases lay outside the gene matches. For the CDR3, the DNA is TGTGCCAGTAGTATAGACGGGACTAGCGGCACCTACGAGCAGTACTTC. Translation: CASSIDGTSGTYEQYF.

V is TRBV29-1 and J is TRBJ2-1; 11 bases are shared with TRBD2. V was clipped by 7 bases and J by 9 bases; unmatched bases: 8. CDR1 is SQVTM, CDR2 ANQGSEA, per germline. The CDR3 has 13 amino acids. The CDR3 DNA follows: TGCAGCGCCTTAGCGGGGGGGCTTTTTGAGCAGTTCTTC. This sequence encodes CSALAGGLFEQFF.

The sample holds a few counts of this clone. The chain links TRBV25-1 to TRBJ2-1; TRBD2 aligns across 9 bases. The CDR3 has 14 residues. The germline CDR1 and CDR2 sequences are MGHDK and SYGVNS. V shed 5 bases and J 8 bases; nucleotides not matched to a gene: 7. The CDR3 is CASSPGLAGYEQFF. In DNA, the CDR3 is TGTGCCAGCAGTCCGGGACTAGCAGGCTATGAGCAGTTCTTC.